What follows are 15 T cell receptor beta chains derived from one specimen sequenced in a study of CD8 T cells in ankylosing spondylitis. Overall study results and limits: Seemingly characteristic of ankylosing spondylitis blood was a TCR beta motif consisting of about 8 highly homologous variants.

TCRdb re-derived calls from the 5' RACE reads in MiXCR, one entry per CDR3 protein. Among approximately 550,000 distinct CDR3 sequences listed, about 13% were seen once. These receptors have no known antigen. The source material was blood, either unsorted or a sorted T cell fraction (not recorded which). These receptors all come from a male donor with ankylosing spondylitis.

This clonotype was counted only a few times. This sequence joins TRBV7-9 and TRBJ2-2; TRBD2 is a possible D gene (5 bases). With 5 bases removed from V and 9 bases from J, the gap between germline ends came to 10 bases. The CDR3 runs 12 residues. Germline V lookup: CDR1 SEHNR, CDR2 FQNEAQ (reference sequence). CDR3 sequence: CASSRRGWELFF. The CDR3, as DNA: TGTGCCAGCAGCCGACGGGGTTGGGAGCTGTTTTTT.

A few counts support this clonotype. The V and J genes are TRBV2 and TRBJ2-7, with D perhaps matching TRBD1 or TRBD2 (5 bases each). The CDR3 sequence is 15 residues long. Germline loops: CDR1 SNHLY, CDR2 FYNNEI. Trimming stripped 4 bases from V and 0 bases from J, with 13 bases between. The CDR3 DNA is TGTGCCAGCAGTGGGGGGTCGGGCAACTCCTACGAGCAGTACTTC. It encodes CASSGGSGNSYEQYF.

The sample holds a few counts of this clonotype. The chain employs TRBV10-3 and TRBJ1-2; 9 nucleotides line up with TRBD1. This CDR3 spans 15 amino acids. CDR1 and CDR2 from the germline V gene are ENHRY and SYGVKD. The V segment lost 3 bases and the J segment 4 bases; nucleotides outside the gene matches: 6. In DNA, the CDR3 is TGTGCCATCAGTGATCGACAGGGGGAAGTCTATGGCTACACCTTC. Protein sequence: CAISDRQGEVYGYTF.

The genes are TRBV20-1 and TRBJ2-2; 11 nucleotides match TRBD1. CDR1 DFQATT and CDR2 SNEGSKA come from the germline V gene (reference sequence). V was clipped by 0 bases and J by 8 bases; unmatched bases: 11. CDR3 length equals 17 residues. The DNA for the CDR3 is TGCAGTGCTAGAGATCGGTTGGGACAGGGGGTTCGAGGGGAGCTGTTTTTT. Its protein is CSARDRLGQGVRGELFF.

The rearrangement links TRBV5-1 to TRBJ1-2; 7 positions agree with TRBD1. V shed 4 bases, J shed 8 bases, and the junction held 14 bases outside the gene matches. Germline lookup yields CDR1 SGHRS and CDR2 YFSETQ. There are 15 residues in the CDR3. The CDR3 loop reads CASSPVDRATGGYTF. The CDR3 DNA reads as TGCGCCAGCAGCCCTGTAGACAGGGCTACGGGAGGCTACACCTTC.

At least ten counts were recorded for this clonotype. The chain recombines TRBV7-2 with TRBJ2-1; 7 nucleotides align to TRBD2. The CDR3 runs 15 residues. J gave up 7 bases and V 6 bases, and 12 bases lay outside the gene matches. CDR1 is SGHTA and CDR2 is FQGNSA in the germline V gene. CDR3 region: CASSQTGGSGNEQFF. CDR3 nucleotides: TGTGCCAGCAGTCAAACCGGGGGGTCAGGGAATGAGCAGTTCTTC.

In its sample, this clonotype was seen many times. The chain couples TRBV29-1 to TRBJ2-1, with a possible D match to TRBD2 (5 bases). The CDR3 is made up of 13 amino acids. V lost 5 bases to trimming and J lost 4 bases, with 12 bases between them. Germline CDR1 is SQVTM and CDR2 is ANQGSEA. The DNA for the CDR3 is TGCAGCGTTAGGCCTAGCCGATACAATGAGCAGTTCTTC. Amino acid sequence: CSVRPSRYNEQFF.

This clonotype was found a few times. The CDR3 nucleotides are TGCAGTGCTAGAGATCTAGGACTAGCACGTGAGCAGTTCTTC. Encoded protein: CSARDLGLAREQFF. The chain has TRBV20-1 and TRBJ2-1, with 8 bases matching TRBD2. The CDR3 totals 14 residues. Looked up from germline, CDR1 is DFQATT and CDR2 is SNEGSKA (reference sequence). V lost 0 bases to trimming and J lost 9 bases; unmatched junction nucleotides: 7.

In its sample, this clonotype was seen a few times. Here the CDR3 reads CASSGEAGELFF. The CDR3 nucleotides are TGTGCCAGCAGTGGAGAGGCCGGGGAGCTGTTTTTT. The chain recombines TRBV2 with TRBJ2-2; D is ambiguous. The germline gives CDR1 SNHLY, CDR2 FYNNEI. CDR3 size: 12 residues. The ends were cut back, 4 bases at V and 6 bases at J, with 6 bases in the middle.

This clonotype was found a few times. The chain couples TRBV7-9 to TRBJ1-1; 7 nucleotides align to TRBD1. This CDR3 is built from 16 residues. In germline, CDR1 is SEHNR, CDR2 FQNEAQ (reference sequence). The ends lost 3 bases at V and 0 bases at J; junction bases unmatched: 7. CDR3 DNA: TGTGCCAGCAGCTTTTTAAGGGGGCAGATGAACACTGAAGCTTTCTTT. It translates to CASSFLRGQMNTEAFF.

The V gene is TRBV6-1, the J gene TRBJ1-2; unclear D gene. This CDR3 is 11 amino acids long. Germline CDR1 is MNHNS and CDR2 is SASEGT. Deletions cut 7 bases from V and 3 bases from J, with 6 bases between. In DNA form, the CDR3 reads TGTGCCAGCACCGTGGACTATGGCTACACCTTC. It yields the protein CASTVDYGYTF.

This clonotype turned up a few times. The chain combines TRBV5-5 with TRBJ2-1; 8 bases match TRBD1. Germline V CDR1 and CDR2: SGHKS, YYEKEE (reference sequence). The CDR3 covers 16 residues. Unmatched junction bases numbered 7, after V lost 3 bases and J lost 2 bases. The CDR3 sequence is CASSSTGDLTYNEQFF. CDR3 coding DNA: TGTGCCAGCAGCTCGACAGGGGATTTGACCTACAATGAGCAGTTCTTC.

Here the CDR3 reads CASSSPGQGSHEQYF. CDR3 nucleotide sequence: TGTGCCAGCAGCTCCCCGGGACAGGGATCCCACGAGCAGTACTTC. The V call is TRBV7-2, the J call TRBJ2-7; 9 positions agree with TRBD1. This CDR3 spans 15 amino acids. The V gene end was trimmed by 4 bases and the J gene end by 5 bases; junction bases not matched to a gene: 9. Germline V gene lookup returns CDR1 SGHTA and CDR2 FQGNSA. The full variable domain, with the rest looked up from reference TRBV7-2 and TRBJ2-7, is GAGVSQSPSNKVTEKGKDVELRCDPISGHTALYWYRQSLGQGLEFLIYFQGNSAPDKSGLPSDRFSAERTGGSVSTLTIQRTQQEDSAVYLCASSSPGQGSHEQYFGPGTRLTVT.

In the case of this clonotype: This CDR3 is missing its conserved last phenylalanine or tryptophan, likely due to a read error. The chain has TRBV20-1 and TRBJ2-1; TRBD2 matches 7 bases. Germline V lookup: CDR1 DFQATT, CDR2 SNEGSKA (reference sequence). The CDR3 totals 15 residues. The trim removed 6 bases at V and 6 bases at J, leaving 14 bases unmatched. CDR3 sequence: CSAQVGGSGANEQFL. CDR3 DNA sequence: TGCAGTGCCCAGGTTGGCGGGAGCGGGGCCAATGAGCAGTTCCTC.

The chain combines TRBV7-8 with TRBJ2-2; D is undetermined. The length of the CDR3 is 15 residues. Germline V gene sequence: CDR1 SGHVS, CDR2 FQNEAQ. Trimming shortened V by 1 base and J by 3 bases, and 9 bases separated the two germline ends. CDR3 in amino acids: CASSLGGYDTGELFF. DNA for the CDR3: TGTGCCAGCAGCTTAGGGGGATATGACACCGGGGAGCTGTTTTTT. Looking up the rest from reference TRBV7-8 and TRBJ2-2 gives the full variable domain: GAGVSQSPRYKVAKRGQDVALRCDPISGHVSLFWYQQALGQGPEFLTYFQNEAQLDKSGLPSDRFFAERPEGSVSTLKIQRTQQEDSAVYLCASSLGGYDTGELFFGEGSRLTVL.